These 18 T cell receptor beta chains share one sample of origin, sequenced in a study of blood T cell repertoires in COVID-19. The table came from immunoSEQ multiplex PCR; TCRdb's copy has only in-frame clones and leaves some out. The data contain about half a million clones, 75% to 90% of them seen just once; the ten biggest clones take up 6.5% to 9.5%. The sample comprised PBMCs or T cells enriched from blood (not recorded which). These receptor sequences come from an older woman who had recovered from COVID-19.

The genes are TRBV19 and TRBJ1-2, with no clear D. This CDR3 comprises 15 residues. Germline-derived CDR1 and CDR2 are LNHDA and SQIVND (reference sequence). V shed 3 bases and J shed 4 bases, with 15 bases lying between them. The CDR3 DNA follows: TGTGCCAGTAGTATTCATCGGGTTCCGGCCTATGGCTACACCTTC. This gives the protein CASSIHRVPAYGYTF. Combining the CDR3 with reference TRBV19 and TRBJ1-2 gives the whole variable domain DGGITQSPKYLFRKEGQNVTLSCEQNLNHDAMYWYRQDPGQGLRLIYYSQIVNDFQKGDIAEGYSVSREKKESFPLTVTSAQKNPTAFYLCASSIHRVPAYGYTFGSGTRLTVV.

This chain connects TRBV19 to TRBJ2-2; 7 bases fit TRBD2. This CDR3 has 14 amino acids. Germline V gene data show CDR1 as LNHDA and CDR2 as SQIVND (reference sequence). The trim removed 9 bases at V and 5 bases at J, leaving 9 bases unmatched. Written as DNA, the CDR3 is TGTGCCAGCCCCGCGGGGGAGGGTACCGGGGAGCTGTTTTTT. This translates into CASPAGEGTGELFF.

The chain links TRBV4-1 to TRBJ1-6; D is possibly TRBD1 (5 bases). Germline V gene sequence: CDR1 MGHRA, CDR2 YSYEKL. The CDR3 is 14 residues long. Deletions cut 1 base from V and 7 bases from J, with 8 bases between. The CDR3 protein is CASSQAPGNSPLHF. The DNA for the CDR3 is TGCGCCAGCAGCCAAGCTCCAGGGAATTCACCCCTCCACTTT.

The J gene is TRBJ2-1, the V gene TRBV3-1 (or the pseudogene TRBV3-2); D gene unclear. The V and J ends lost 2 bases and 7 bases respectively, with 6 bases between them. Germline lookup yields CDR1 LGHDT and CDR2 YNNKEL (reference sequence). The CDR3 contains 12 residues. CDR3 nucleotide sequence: TGTGCCAGCAGCCAAACATGGAATGAGCAGTTCTTC. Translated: CASSQTWNEQFF.

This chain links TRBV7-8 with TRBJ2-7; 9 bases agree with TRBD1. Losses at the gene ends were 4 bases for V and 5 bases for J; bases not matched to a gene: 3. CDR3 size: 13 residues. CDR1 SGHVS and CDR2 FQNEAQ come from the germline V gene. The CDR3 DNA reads TGTGCCAGCAGCTGGACAGGGGACAACGAGCAGTACTTC. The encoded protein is CASSWTGDNEQYF.

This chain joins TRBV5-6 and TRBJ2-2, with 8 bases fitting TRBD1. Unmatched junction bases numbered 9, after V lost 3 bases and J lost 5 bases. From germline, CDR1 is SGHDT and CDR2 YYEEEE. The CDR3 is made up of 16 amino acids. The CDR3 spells CASSSLAGGWTGELFF. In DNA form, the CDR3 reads TGTGCCAGCAGCTCCCTGGCAGGGGGCTGGACCGGGGAGCTGTTTTTT.

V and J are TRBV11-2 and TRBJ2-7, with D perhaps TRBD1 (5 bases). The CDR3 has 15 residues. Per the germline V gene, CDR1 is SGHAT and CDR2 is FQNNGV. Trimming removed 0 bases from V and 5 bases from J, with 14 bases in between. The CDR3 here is CASSLEAGRRNEQYF. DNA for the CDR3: TGTGCCAGCAGCTTAGAGGCAGGGCGCCGAAACGAGCAGTACTTC.

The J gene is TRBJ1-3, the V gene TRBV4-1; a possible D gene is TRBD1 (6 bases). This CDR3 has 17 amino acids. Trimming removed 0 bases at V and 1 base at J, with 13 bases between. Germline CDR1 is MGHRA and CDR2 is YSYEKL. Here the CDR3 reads CASSQDKGVPSGNTIYF. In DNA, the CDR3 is TGCGCCAGCAGCCAAGATAAGGGGGTTCCGTCTGGAAACACCATATATTTT.

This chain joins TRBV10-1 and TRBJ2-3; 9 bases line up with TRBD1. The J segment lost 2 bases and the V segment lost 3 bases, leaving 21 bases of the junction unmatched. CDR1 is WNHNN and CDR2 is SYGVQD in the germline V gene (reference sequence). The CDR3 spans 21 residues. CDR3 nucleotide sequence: TGCGCCAGCAGTGACCTAAAGGGACAGGGTCAGCTGCCCCCACACACAGATACGCAGTATTTT. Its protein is CASSDLKGQGQLPPHTDTQYF.

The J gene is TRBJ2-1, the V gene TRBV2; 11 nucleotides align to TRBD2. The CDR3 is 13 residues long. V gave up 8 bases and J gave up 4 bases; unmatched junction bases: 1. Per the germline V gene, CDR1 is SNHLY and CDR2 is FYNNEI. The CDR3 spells CASWTSGYNEQFF. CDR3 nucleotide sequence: TGTGCCAGCTGGACTAGCGGGTACAATGAGCAGTTCTTC.

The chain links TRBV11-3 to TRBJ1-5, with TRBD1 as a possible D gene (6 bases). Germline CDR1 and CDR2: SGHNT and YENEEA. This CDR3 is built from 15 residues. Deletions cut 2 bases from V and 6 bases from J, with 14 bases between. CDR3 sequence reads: CASSLKRGGGQPQHF. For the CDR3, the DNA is TGTGCCAGCAGCTTAAAAAGAGGGGGTGGTCAGCCCCAGCATTTT.

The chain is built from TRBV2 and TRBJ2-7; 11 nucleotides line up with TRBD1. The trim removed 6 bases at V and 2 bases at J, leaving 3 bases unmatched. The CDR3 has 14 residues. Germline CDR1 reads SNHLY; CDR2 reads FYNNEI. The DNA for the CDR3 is TGTGCCAGCAGCGGACAGGGGGCTCCCTACGAGCAGTACGTC. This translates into CASSGQGAPYEQYV.

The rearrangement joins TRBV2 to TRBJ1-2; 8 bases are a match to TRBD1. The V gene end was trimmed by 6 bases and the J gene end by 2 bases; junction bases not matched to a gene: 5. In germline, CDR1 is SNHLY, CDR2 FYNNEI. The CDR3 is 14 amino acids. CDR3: CASRGQEWNYGYTF. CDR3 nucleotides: TGTGCCAGCAGGGGACAGGAATGGAACTATGGCTACACCTTC. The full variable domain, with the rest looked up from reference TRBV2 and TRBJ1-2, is EPEVTQTPSHQVTQMGQEVILRCVPISNHLYFYWYRQILGQKVEFLVSFYNNEISEKSEIFDDQFSVERPDGSNFTLKIRSTKLEDSAMYFCASRGQEWNYGYTFGSGTRLTVV.

The CDR3 loop is CASSQEFFFRPGRKGADYGYTF. The CDR3 DNA sequence: TGTGCCAGCAGCCAAGAATTTTTTTTTCGTCCCGGGAGAAAAGGGGCGGACTATGGCTACACCTTC. This chain joins TRBV4-2 and TRBJ1-2, with D possibly TRBD1 on 5 matching bases. This CDR3 contains 22 residues. With 0 bases removed from V and 3 bases from J, the gap between germline ends came to 32 bases. In germline, CDR1 is LGHNA, CDR2 YNFKEQ.

CDR3 in DNA: TGCGCCAGCAGCTTGCCCCCCGGACAGGGCTACTATGGCTACACCTTC. Amino acids: CASSLPPGQGYYGYTF. This chain joins TRBV5-1 and TRBJ1-2, with 8 bases lining up with TRBD1. This CDR3 is built from 16 residues. With V trimmed by 1 base and J by 3 bases, 8 bases remained unmatched. CDR1 SGHRS and CDR2 YFSETQ come from the germline V gene. Full variable domain (missing parts from reference TRBV5-1 and TRBJ1-2): KAGVTQTPRYLIKTRGQQVTLSCSPISGHRSVSWYQQTPGQGLQFLFEYFSETQRNKGNFPGRFSGRQFSNSRSEMNVSTLELGDSALYLCASSLPPGQGYYGYTFGSGTRLTVV.

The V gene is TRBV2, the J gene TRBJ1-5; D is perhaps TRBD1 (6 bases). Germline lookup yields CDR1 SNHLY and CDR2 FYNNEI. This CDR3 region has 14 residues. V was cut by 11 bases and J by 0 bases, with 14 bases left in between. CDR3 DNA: TGTGCCGGATCTGGGACAAATAGCAATCAGCCCCAGCATTTT. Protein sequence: CAGSGTNSNQPQHF.

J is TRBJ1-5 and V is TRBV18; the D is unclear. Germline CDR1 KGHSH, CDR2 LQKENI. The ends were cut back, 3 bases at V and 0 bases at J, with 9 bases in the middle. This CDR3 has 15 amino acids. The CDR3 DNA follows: TGTGCCAGCTCACCGGGCAGTCATAGCAATCAGCCCCAGCATTTT. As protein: CASSPGSHSNQPQHF.

CDR3: CASTRDLHSNQPQHF. Written as DNA, the CDR3 is TGTGCCAGCACCCGGGACTTACATAGCAATCAGCCCCAGCATTTT. The chain has TRBV6-5 and TRBJ1-5, with D possibly being TRBD1 (5 bases). Trimming took 7 bases from V and 0 from J, leaving 13 bases between them. The CDR3 runs 15 residues. The germline V gene has CDR1 MNHEY and CDR2 SVGAGI.